This T cell receptor beta chain was obtained from a study of blood T cell repertoires in COVID-19. Overall study context: Some COVID-19 samples were acute and others convalescent; all came from the United States, Italy and Spain.

Clones were sequenced by immunoSEQ multiplex PCR, and TCRdb holds only the in-frame ones, with some missing. The sample yields around 50,000 clones, roughly 80% seen once. The sample holds one count of this clone. There are 15 residues in the CDR3. V dropped 1 base and J dropped 3 bases, with 7 bases sitting between them. The V gene's germline CDR1 is LGHDT and CDR2 YNNKEL (reference sequence). Sequencing input: peripheral blood. The V gene is TRBV3-1 (or the pseudogene TRBV3-2), the J gene TRBJ1-6; D is undetermined. The source of this sequence is a woman in her sixties with acute or convalescent COVID-19. CDR3 amino acids: CASSQAGVYNSPLHF. The CDR3 bases are TGTGCCAGCAGCCAAGCCGGAGTCTATAATTCACCCCTCCACTTT.